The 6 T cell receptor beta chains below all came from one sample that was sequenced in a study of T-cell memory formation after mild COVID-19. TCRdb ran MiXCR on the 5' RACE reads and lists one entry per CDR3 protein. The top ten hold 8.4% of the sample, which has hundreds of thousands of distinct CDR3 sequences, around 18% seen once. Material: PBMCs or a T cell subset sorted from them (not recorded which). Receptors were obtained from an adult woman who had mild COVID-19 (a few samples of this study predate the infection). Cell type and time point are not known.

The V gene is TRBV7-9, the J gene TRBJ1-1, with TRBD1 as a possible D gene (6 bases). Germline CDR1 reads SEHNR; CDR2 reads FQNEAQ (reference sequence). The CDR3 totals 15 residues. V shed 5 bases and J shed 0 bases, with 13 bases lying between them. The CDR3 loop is CASSQGRGMNTEAFF. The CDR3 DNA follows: TGTGCCAGCAGCCAAGGCAGGGGAATGAACACTGAAGCTTTCTTT.

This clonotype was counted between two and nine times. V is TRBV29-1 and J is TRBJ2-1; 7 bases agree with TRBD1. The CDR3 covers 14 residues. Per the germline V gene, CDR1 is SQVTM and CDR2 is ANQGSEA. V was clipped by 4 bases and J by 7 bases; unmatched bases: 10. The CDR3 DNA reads TGCAGCGTTGTATTGAGGGGGCAGGTTAATGAGCAGTTCTTC. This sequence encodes CSVVLRGQVNEQFF.

The CDR3, as DNA: TGTGCCAGCAGCTTAGCCTCGGGACACAGGAAGACGGGGGAGACCCAGTACTTC. Translating gives CASSLASGHRKTGETQYF. The rearrangement links TRBV7-9 to TRBJ2-5, with D perhaps matching TRBD1 (6 bases). The CDR3 has 18 amino acids. The ends were cut back, 0 bases at V and 5 bases at J, with 22 bases in the middle. CDR1 SEHNR and CDR2 FQNEAQ come from the germline V gene (reference sequence).

The CDR3 nucleotides are TGTGCCAGCAGCTTAGACTCAATTTCTGGAAACACCATATATTTT. This translates into CASSLDSISGNTIYF. The V call is TRBV5-4, the J call TRBJ1-3; D gene unclear. Per germline, CDR1 SGHNT and CDR2 YYREEE (reference sequence). The CDR3 has 15 amino acids. V was cut by 2 bases and J by 1 base, with 10 bases left in between.

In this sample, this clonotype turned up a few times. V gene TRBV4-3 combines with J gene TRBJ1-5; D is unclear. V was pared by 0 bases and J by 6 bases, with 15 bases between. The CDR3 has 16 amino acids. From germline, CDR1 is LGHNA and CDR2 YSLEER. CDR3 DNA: TGCGCCAGCAGCCAAGACGGGCCAGGTTCGGCTCAGCCCCAGCATTTT. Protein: CASSQDGPGSAQPQHF.

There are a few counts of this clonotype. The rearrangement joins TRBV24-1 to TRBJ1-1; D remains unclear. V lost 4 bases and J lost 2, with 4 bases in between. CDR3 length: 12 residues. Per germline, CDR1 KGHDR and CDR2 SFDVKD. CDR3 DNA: TGTGCCACCAGTGAAGGAAACACTGAAGCTTTCTTT. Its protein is CATSEGNTEAFF.